This TCR beta chain comes out of a study of response to subunit inactivated influenza vaccine. Study outcomes and limitations: The authors proposed limited new T cell recruitment per seasonal influenza vaccination.

With 5 bases clipped from V and 5 bases from J, the junction kept 10 bases outside the gene matches. Germline CDR1 is GTSNPN and CDR2 is SVGIG (reference sequence). The CDR3 is 15 residues long. In its sample, this clonotype was seen a few times. Its antigen is not known. TCRdb passed the RT-PCR reads through MiXCR, listing each CDR3 protein once. This table holds 500,000 to 550,000 distinct CDR3 sequences, 6% to 9% found once. The sequences come from PBMCs from blood, collected about 23 months after vaccination. The receptor was derived from a man aged 50 to 69 who received an inactivated influenza vaccine. The rearrangement joins TRBV30 to TRBJ1-5; 9 positions match TRBD1. The CDR3, as DNA: TGTGCCTGGTCCCCAGGAGGACAGGGGCATCAGCCCCAGCATTTT. Translating it yields CAWSPGGQGHQPQHF.